The subject of this entry is one T cell receptor beta chain. This clonotype was observed a few times. What this receptor recognizes is not known. Base quality data are lacking; no much larger clone is found one base away. Library method: 5' RACE. Reads for this sample came from an Illumina HiSeq 2500. A second PCR of about 6 to 12 cycles was performed with a sample-barcoded 5' primer and a J-beta primer mix. Each TCR beta cDNA molecule received a unique molecular identifier from a template-switch 5' adaptor carrying 12 random nucleotides. Each sample yielded at least 3 million CDR3-containing paired-end reads. First-strand cDNA synthesis was performed from all RNA using the Mint cDNA synthesis kit, with priming by a TRBC-specific oligonucleotide. Following uracil-DNA glycosylase treatment, all cDNA underwent a first 18-cycle PCR with the universal primers M1SS and BC2_uni_R. From the authors' description of their analysis: For normalization, 1 million high-quality reads were randomly selected from each sample, with every read carrying a distinct molecular identifier. Instead of being binned into consensus sequences, reads with shared molecular identifiers were discarded. CDR3 identification, clonotype clustering and error correction used MiTCR with a Q25 quality threshold and the strictest error-elimination algorithm. A nonparametric unseen species model using Euler transformation provided a lower-bound estimate of total TCR beta diversity. Clones were called with MiXCR by TCRdb after fastp trimmed the public reads at Q25, and only in-frame beta chains were retained. Records with the same CDR3 protein are collapsed into one entry carrying the most frequent genes and DNA. Clone size and V and J calls follow TCRdb, not the original study. The sample table shows about a million distinct CDR3 sequences, and about two fifths are seen once. The ten largest clones capture around 12% of the sample.

The data derive from a study of blood T cells in healthy people across ages (dated by TCRdb to the mid-2010s). Study-wide context: In model experiments, roughly one uniquely barcoded TCR beta cDNA molecule per two T cells was captured by template switching. The study measured age-related changes in TCR beta repertoire diversity using deep sequencing normalized with unique cDNA molecular identifiers. The donors were divided into four age groups: young (average around 17 years), middle-aged (approximately 39), aged (approximately 59) and long-lived (around 87). To avoid experimental bias, donors of different ages were randomly spread across the sequencing lanes. For two donors (one aged 18 to 30 and one aged 80 or older), the study analyzed two additional independent replicas of 1 million unique cDNA reads from the same blood draw.

Study-wide conclusions, independent of this receptor: A strong correlation was found between observed TCR beta diversity and the percentage of naive T cells measured by flow cytometry. Estimates of total diversity based on one million sequenced T cells were considered lower bounds and underestimates. Since profiling was done on bulk unsorted PBMCs, naive and antigen-experienced compartments could not be conclusively compared. As age increased, observed TCR beta diversity per million T cells dropped in a roughly linear way, and a significant reduction was already evident by age about 40. Compared with the aged group, the long-lived group had more naive CD4+ T cells, fewer expanded clones and increased TCR diversity, suggesting age selection. Donor CMV infection status was unknown, potentially confounding age-related changes in expanded clonotypes.

The roughly 39 donors, aged about 6 to 95 years, were systemically healthy Caucasian individuals from Russia. Each donor gave 8 to 10 milliliters of peripheral blood, collected into EDTA-treated Vacutainer tubes. PBMCs were isolated by Ficoll-Paque density-gradient centrifugation, with at least 7 million obtained per sample. Total RNA was extracted from PBMCs with Trizol reagent, with at least 5 micrograms obtained per sample. Naive CD45RAhigh/CD27high T cell percentages were measured by flow cytometry on a PBMC aliquot from every donor. CDR1 and CDR2, per the germline V gene, are SGDLS and YYNGEE. The cysteine opens and the phenylalanine closes a CDR3 of 15 amino acids. Only the CDR3 DNA is retained, 45 bases long and in frame from the first base. The V and J ends are trimmed by 4 bases and 6 bases, leaving 17 bases between them.

Sample: blood. Recombination linked TRBV9 to TRBJ2-1, with TRBD1 tentatively as D gene (6 bases match). The source is a man in his late teens or twenties in good health. For the CDR3, the sequence is CASSPPGTLINEQFF. The DNA sequence is TGTGCCAGCAGCCCTCCCGGGACACTCATCAATGAGCAGTTCTTC.